The 13 T cell receptor beta chains reported below all come from one sample, sequenced in a study of tumor-infiltrating lymphocytes in primary liver carcinoma. Constant-region priming of about 520 ng total RNA yielded TCR beta cDNA. ARM-PCR, slightly modified, supplied the TCR beta libraries through three nested multiplex PCR rounds. With TRBV1-TRBV30 forward primers and a C-beta reverse primer, the first two PCR rounds were run for around 10 cycles each. TCRdb ran MiXCR on the multiplex PCR reads and lists one entry per CDR3 protein. The sample lists about 130,000 distinct CDR3 sequences; 50% to 80% were seen once. Taking about 18-30 mg of unsorted bulk tissue, the authors co-extracted RNA and DNA. The sequenced sample consisted of liver tumor tissue from sampling region 3. Described subset: tumor region T3, left-lateral pole. These receptors all stem from a woman between 55 and 75 years old with primary liver carcinoma and hepatitis B virus infection.

Details on this clonotype: A read error may explain this, as a much larger clone is one base away. This chain links TRBV5-8 with TRBJ1-2; tentatively, D is TRBD1 (5 bases). Per the germline V gene, CDR1 is SGHTS and CDR2 is YDEGEE. CDR3 size: 14 residues. The CDR3 sequence is CTSTPFRGPYGYTF. CDR3 coding DNA: TGTACCAGCACACCCTTTAGGGGTCCCTATGGCTACACCTTC.

Turning to this clonotype: A single base separates this from a much larger clone, so it may be a read error. V gene TRBV7-9 combines with J gene TRBJ1-1, with 8 bases lining up with TRBD1. Germline assignment: CDR1 SEHNR and CDR2 FQNEAQ (reference sequence). The CDR3 totals 14 residues. The CDR3 loop reads CASSVDRVDTVAFF. As DNA, the CDR3 is TGTGCCAGCAGCGTGGACAGGGTGGACACTGTAGCTTTCTTT. The full variable domain, completed using reference TRBV7-9 and TRBJ1-1, is DTGVSQNPRHKITKRGQNVTFRCDPISEHNRLYWYRQTLGQGPEFLTYFQNEAQLEKSRLLSDRFSAERPKGSFSTLEIQRTEQGDSAMYLCASSVDRVDTVAFFGQGTRLTVV.

The chain joins TRBV28 to TRBJ2-7, with D perhaps matching TRBD1 or TRBD2 (5 bases each). This CDR3 spans 15 amino acids. The germline V and J ends were trimmed by 5 bases and 0 bases, with 14 bases remaining between them. The germline V gene has CDR1 MDHEN and CDR2 SYDVKM. The CDR3 bases are TGTGCCAGCAGTGGACCGGGACGGAACTCCTACGAGCAGTACTTC. It codes for CASSGPGRNSYEQYF.

With regard to this clonotype: Germline and junction disagree at one end, which may indicate a read error. The chain couples TRBV6-1 to TRBJ2-7; possible D gene TRBD2, 5 bases. The CDR3 is 15 amino acids. CDR1 is MNHNS, CDR2 SASEGT, per germline. CDR3 DNA: TGTACCAGCAGTCTGACCAGAGGGAGCTCCTACGGGCAGTACTTC. Its protein product is CTSSLTRGSSYGQYF.

This clonotype was seen a single time. The junction and the germline gene differ at one end; a read error may be behind it. V is TRBV4-1 and J is TRBJ2-6, with D possibly being TRBD2 (6 bases). Germline loops: CDR1 MGHRA, CDR2 YSYEKL. The CDR3 is 18 residues long. The DNA for the CDR3 is TGCGCCAGCAGCCAAGATGGGGGGAAAACCTCTAGGGCCAACGTCCTGACTTTC. Translated, it gives CASSQDGGKTSRANVLTF.

This chain uses TRBV5-6 with TRBJ2-7; 8 nucleotides align to TRBD1. V gave up 0 bases and J gave up 2 bases; unmatched junction bases: 16. Per the germline V gene, CDR1 is SGHDT and CDR2 is YYEEEE. This CDR3 spans 19 amino acids. CDR3 sequence reads: CASSLEIVVGTGVPYEQYF. CDR3 sequence (DNA): TGTGCCAGCAGCTTGGAGATAGTGGTTGGGACAGGAGTACCCTACGAGCAGTACTTC.

This clonotype showed up just a few times. One end of the junction varies from germline; a read error may be responsible. J is TRBJ1-5 and V is TRBV12-3 or TRBV12-4; weak D call: TRBD1 (6 bases). The CDR3 totals 15 residues. The CDR3 sequence: CASSPTGNSNQSQHF. The CDR3 region has the DNA TGTGCCAGTAGCCCAACAGGGAATAGCAATCAGTCCCAGCATTTT.

In its sample, this clonotype was seen many times. The chain carries TRBV12-3 or TRBV12-4 and TRBJ2-6; no reliable D call. V lost 6 bases and J lost 4, with 16 bases in between. The CDR3 is made up of 16 amino acids. CDR3: CASSLTWSSGANVLTF. DNA of the CDR3: TGTGCCAGCAGCCTTACGTGGTCTTCCGGGGCCAACGTCCTGACTTTC.

Only a few counts were recorded for this clonotype. The junction departs from germline at one end; a sequencing error may be responsible. This sequence joins TRBV7-9 and TRBJ1-2; 9 bases align to TRBD1. CDR1 is SEHNR, CDR2 FQNEAQ, per germline (reference sequence). This CDR3 comprises 13 residues. CDR3 region: CVSSRQGQGESTF. The CDR3 nucleotides read TGTGTCAGCAGCCGTCAGGGACAGGGTGAGAGCACCTTC.

This chain links TRBV6-5 with TRBJ2-1; 7 bases fit TRBD2. This CDR3 contains 15 residues. CDR1 MNHEY and CDR2 SVGAGI come from the germline V gene. V was pared by 4 bases and J by 7 bases, with 10 bases of the junction left unmatched. The CDR3 here is CASSSLAAGVNEQFF. The DNA for the CDR3 is TGTGCCAGCAGTTCGCTAGCGGCAGGAGTGAATGAGCAGTTCTTC.

The chain uses TRBV20-1 and TRBJ2-3, with D possibly being TRBD2 (6 bases). The V and J ends lost 2 bases and 0 bases respectively, with 9 bases between them. The germline V gene encodes CDR1 DFQATT and CDR2 SNEGSKA (reference sequence). There are 14 residues in the CDR3. The CDR3 protein is CSARLGTSTDTQYF. CDR3 nucleotide sequence: TGCAGTGCTAGACTCGGGACTAGCACAGATACGCAGTATTTT.

This clonotype appeared once. This may come from a read error, since a much larger clone is one base off. Here the CDR3 omits its conserved ending phenylalanine or tryptophan, so a read error is the likely source. The V call is TRBV10-2, the J call TRBJ1-1; possible D gene TRBD1, 5 bases. CDR3 length equals 16 residues. Per germline, CDR1 WSHSY and CDR2 SAAADI. V dropped 6 bases and J dropped 3 bases, with 20 bases sitting between them. The CDR3: CASRSPLRGRDTEAFC. The CDR3 DNA reads TGCGCCAGCAGATCACCATTGAGGGGCCGGGACACTGAAGCTTTCTGT.

This chain links TRBV25-1 with TRBJ2-5; D possibly matches TRBD1 or TRBD2 (7 bases each). Germline loops: CDR1 MGHDK, CDR2 SYGVNS. The CDR3 runs to 13 residues. The germline V and J ends were trimmed by 4 bases and 6 bases, with 12 bases remaining between them. CDR3 nucleotide sequence: TGTGCCAGCAGTGCCCAGGGGGGGAAGACCCAGTACTTC. Its protein product is CASSAQGGKTQYF.